Listed below are T cell receptor beta chains from one sample, sequenced in a study of shared clonotypes between healthy human individuals. Profiling relied on immunoSEQ multiplex PCR, and the TCRdb table lists in-frame clones only, not all of them. The data hold approximately 2,300,000 clones, with 80% to 95% observed a single time. The sample comprised naive CD4+ T cells from PBMCs. The source is a man aged 18 to 30 in good health. Some clones in this sample may be carry-over from other donors' samples. Both conserved end residues are part of each CDR3. Each record gives: clone size, J gene, D gene, V gene, CDR3 protein, CDR3 DNA. The D gene is left open where the match is weak. Part of the rows lack a size; the others show once, few, many or a class for expanded clones.

.,TRBJ2-5,.,TRBV5-4,CASSLAGSRTLETQYF,TGTGCCAGCAGCTTGGCGGGTTCCCGGACGTTGGAGACCCAGTACTTC
.,TRBJ2-6,.,TRBV2,CASSEETAGANVLTF,TGTGCCAGCAGTGAAGAAACAGCTGGGGCCAACGTCCTGACTTTC
.,TRBJ2-1,.,TRBV11-3,CASSLGGVSYNEQFF,TGTGCCAGCAGCCTAGGTGGCGTCTCCTACAATGAGCAGTTCTTC
.,TRBJ2-1,.,TRBV11-3,CASSPQPSSYNEQFF,TGTGCCAGCAGTCCTCAACCAAGCTCCTACAATGAGCAGTTCTTC
.,TRBJ1-5,.,TRBV7-9,CASSLSGGGKPQHF,TGTGCCAGCAGCTTATCTGGGGGTGGTAAGCCCCAGCATTTT
few,TRBJ2-2,.,TRBV10-1,CASSRGGGELFF,TGCGCCAGCAGCAGGGGTGGCGGGGAGCTGTTTTTT
.,TRBJ2-7,.,TRBV5-1,CASSLERPQSDEQYF,TGCGCCAGCAGCTTGGAACGGCCGCAAAGCGACGAGCAGTACTTC
.,TRBJ2-3,.,TRBV6-5,CASSFPGTDTQYF,TGTGCCAGCAGTTTCCCGGGCACAGATACGCAGTATTTT
.,TRBJ1-3,TRBD1,TRBV25-1,CASRGQGKGNTIYF,TGTGCCAGCAGGGGACAGGGGAAAGGAAACACCATATATTTT
.,TRBJ1-3,.,TRBV5-1,CASSFRFPLRGPNTIYF,TGCGCCAGCAGCTTTAGGTTCCCCCTCAGGGGACCAAACACCATATATTTT
.,TRBJ1-5,TRBD1,TRBV7-2,CASSLNRGVQPQHF,TGTGCCAGCAGCTTGAACAGGGGGGTTCAGCCCCAGCATTTT
.,TRBJ2-3,.,TRBV28,CASSLEASGDTQYF,TGTGCCAGCAGTCTGGAGGCCTCTGGAGATACGCAGTATTTT
.,TRBJ2-2,.,TRBV18,CASSPGSGEAGELFF,TGTGCCAGCTCACCAGGCTCAGGGGAAGCCGGGGAGCTGTTTTTT
.,TRBJ1-1,.,TRBV7-3,CASSPQLGTEAFF,TGTGCCAGCAGCCCCCAATTGGGCACTGAAGCTTTCTTT
once,TRBJ2-7,TRBD1,TRBV5-1,CASSLRTGGDEQYF,TGCGCCAGCAGCCTACGGACAGGGGGGGACGAGCAGTACTTC
once,TRBJ2-6,.,TRBV29-1,CSAQGSGANVLTF,TGCAGCGCACAGGGCTCTGGGGCCAACGTCCTGACTTTC
.,TRBJ2-7,.,TRBV4-3,CASSQGPGGYYEQYF,TGCGCCAGCAGCCAAGGTCCCGGGGGCTACTACGAGCAGTACTTC
.,TRBJ2-3,.,TRBV7-2,CASSLDWGADTQYF,TGTGCCAGCAGCTTAGATTGGGGCGCAGATACGCAGTATTTT
.,TRBJ1-2,.,TRBV27,CASSLFWQGGNYGYTF,TGTGCCAGCAGTTTATTCTGGCAAGGGGGGAACTATGGCTACACCTTC
.,TRBJ1-1,.,TRBV14,CASGPGRGTEITEAFF,TGTGCCAGCGGCCCAGGTCGGGGGACGGAGATCACTGAAGCTTTCTTT
.,TRBJ2-1,TRBD2,TRBV5-8,CASSLKPSGRAWTEQFF,TGTGCCAGCAGCTTGAAACCTAGCGGGAGGGCCTGGACTGAGCAGTTCTTC
.,TRBJ2-3,.,TRBV9,CASSPIGATDTQYF,TGTGCCAGCAGCCCCATAGGGGCCACAGATACGCAGTATTTT
.,TRBJ2-5,.,TRBV7-9,CASSLADRYQETQYF,TGTGCCAGCAGCTTAGCAGACAGGTACCAAGAGACCCAGTACTTC
.,TRBJ2-5,.,TRBV5-1,CASSSPEGGETQYF,TGCGCCAGCAGCTCGCCCGAGGGTGGGGAGACCCAGTACTTC
once,TRBJ2-7,.,TRBV12-5,CASGSVPRGYEQYF,TGTGCTAGTGGTTCGGTCCCCCGGGGGTACGAGCAGTACTTC
.,TRBJ1-2,TRBD1,TRBV5-1,CASSEQGGNYGYTF,TGCGCCAGCAGCGAACAGGGGGGTAACTATGGCTACACCTTC
.,TRBJ2-3,TRBD1,TRBV11-2,CASSSYRGPPDTQYF,TGTGCCAGCAGCTCGTACAGGGGCCCTCCAGATACGCAGTATTTT
.,TRBJ1-5,TRBD1,TRBV15,CATSRDWGQGSQPQHF,TGTGCCACCAGCAGAGACTGGGGACAGGGGAGTCAGCCCCAGCATTTT
.,TRBJ1-1,.,TRBV5-5,CASSIDPNTEAFF,TGTGCCAGCAGCATAGATCCTAACACTGAAGCTTTCTTT
.,TRBJ1-4,.,TRBV7-7,CASSLGGGAAEKRATNEKLFF,TGTGCCAGCAGCTTAGGAGGCGGGGCCGCAGAAAAAAGAGCAACTAATGAAAAACTGTTTTTT
.,TRBJ2-1,.,TRBV27,CASSADRSSYNEQFF,TGTGCCAGCAGCGCAGACAGGAGCTCCTACAATGAGCAGTTCTTC
.,TRBJ2-2,TRBD2,TRBV19,CASSTSSWTSGSPPGELFF,TGTGCCAGTAGTACCAGTTCGTGGACTAGCGGGAGCCCCCCCGGGGAGCTGTTTTTT
few,TRBJ2-7,.,TRBV28,CASSLSGFEQYF,TGTGCCAGCAGTTTATCAGGGTTCGAGCAGTACTTC
.,TRBJ2-1,TRBD2,TRBV6-5,CASSASSGRGNEQFF,TGTGCCAGCAGTGCCTCTAGCGGGAGGGGCAATGAGCAGTTCTTC
.,TRBJ2-5,.,TRBV28,CASVAEGRETQYF,TGTGCCAGCGTAGCTGAGGGTCGGGAGACCCAGTACTTC
.,TRBJ2-1,.,TRBV7-2,CASSLGRDYNEQFF,TGTGCCAGCAGCTTAGGGCGGGATTACAATGAGCAGTTCTTC
.,TRBJ2-5,.,TRBV5-1,CASSFPGSEETQYF,TGCGCCAGCAGCTTCCCCGGGTCTGAAGAGACCCAGTACTTC
.,TRBJ2-1,TRBD1,TRBV7-3,CASSQGQAFYNEQFF,TGTGCCAGCAGCCAGGGACAGGCATTTTACAATGAGCAGTTCTTC
.,TRBJ2-7,TRBD1,TRBV9,CASSPRQGVQYF,TGTGCCAGCAGCCCACGACAGGGCGTGCAGTACTTC
.,TRBJ1-4,.,TRBV6-4,CASSETRGENEKLFF,TGTGCCAGCAGTGAAACCAGGGGCGAGAATGAAAAACTGTTTTTT
.,TRBJ1-4,.,TRBV5-4,CASSPNPPANEKLFF,TGTGCCAGCAGCCCAAATCCCCCAGCTAATGAAAAACTGTTTTTT
.,TRBJ1-1,TRBD1,TRBV28,CASRGTVMNTEAFF,TGTGCCAGCAGGGGGACAGTCATGAACACTGAAGCTTTCTTT
.,TRBJ2-5,TRBD1,TRBV2,CASSQTGWQETQYF,TGTGCCAGCAGTCAGACAGGGTGGCAAGAGACCCAGTACTTC
.,TRBJ1-5,TRBD1,TRBV5-6,CASSHKGAGESQHF,TGTGCCAGCAGCCACAAGGGGGCTGGAGAGAGCCAGCATTTT
.,TRBJ2-6,.,TRBV11-2,CASNKGGRPGAHVLTF,TGTGCCAGCAACAAAGGGGGGAGACCTGGGGCCCACGTCCTGACTTTC
.,TRBJ2-7,.,TRBV11-2,CASSLDLYLDYEQYF,TGTGCCAGCAGCTTAGATCTATACCTTGACTACGAGCAGTACTTC
.,TRBJ1-1,.,TRBV5-1,CASSPSTGGTEAFF,TGCGCCAGCAGCCCGTCAACCGGGGGCACTGAAGCTTTCTTT
.,TRBJ1-5,.,TRBV30,CAWSQRDGNQPQHF,TGTGCCTGGAGCCAACGGGACGGGAATCAGCCCCAGCATTTT
.,TRBJ2-5,.,TRBV7-3,CASSSVHQETQYF,TGTGCCAGCAGCTCCGTCCACCAAGAGACCCAGTACTTC
.,TRBJ1-5,.,TRBV30,CAWSRERAGSGQPQHF,TGTGCCTGGAGTCGAGAGAGAGCGGGTAGCGGTCAGCCCCAGCATTTT
once,TRBJ2-1,TRBD2,TRBV6-1,CASSELAGGQSYNEQFF,TGTGCCAGCAGTGAACTAGCGGGAGGCCAATCCTACAATGAGCAGTTCTTC
.,TRBJ1-2,.,TRBV6-1,CASSEGGGFNYGYTF,TGTGCCAGCAGTGAAGGGGGCGGTTTCAACTATGGCTACACCTTC
.,TRBJ1-2,TRBD1,TRBV6-1,CASSAGQGGYGYTF,TGTGCCAGCAGTGCCGGACAGGGTGGATATGGCTACACCTTC
few,TRBJ1-1,.,TRBV15,CATSPPKGSTEAFF,TGTGCCACCAGCCCCCCGAAGGGGAGCACTGAAGCTTTCTTT
few,TRBJ1-5,.,TRBV5-4,CASSLGGGQPQHF,TGTGCCAGCAGCTTGGGGGGCGGTCAGCCCCAGCATTTT
.,TRBJ2-5,TRBD2,TRBV5-4,CASSLSSGQETQYF,TGTGCCAGCAGCTTGAGTAGCGGGCAAGAGACCCAGTACTTC
.,TRBJ1-4,.,TRBV4-2,CASSQVHGANEKLFF,TGTGCCAGCAGCCAAGTTCATGGGGCTAATGAAAAACTGTTTTTT
.,TRBJ2-1,TRBD2,TRBV5-4,CASSLNIAGQFF,TGTGCCAGCAGCTTGAATATAGCGGGTCAGTTCTTC